Sequencing of this TCR beta chain was carried out in a study of blood T cell repertoires in COVID-19. Study at large: The United States, Italy and Spain supplied acute and convalescent COVID-19 samples. From T cells, B-cell-depleted T cells, or PBMCs came the material, which was cDNA or gDNA.

This clone was counted once. As originally analysed: Amplification with reference gene primers provided the estimates of nucleated cell counts. TCRdb's table, derived via immunoSEQ multiplex PCR, lists solely in-frame clones and lacks some. From that table come the V and J calls and clone size; the DNA was used to work out D and trimming. Of about 120,000 clones listed, just over 90% are singletons. CDR1 is SGHTA, CDR2 FQGNSA, per germline. J gave up 4 bases and V 4 bases, and 9 bases lay outside the gene matches. This CDR3 is built from 15 residues. The rearrangement joins TRBV7-2 to TRBJ1-2, with TRBD1 matching 7 bases. Sequenced input: peripheral blood. The receptor's source is a human donor with active COVID-19. The donor label of this sample is uncertain. The CDR3 sequence: CASSSLGQGGYGYTF. As DNA, the CDR3 is TGTGCCAGCAGCTCCTTAGGCCAGGGGGGCTATGGCTACACCTTC.